This TCR beta chain was sequenced during a study of T cells in Graves' hyperthyroidism and ophthalmopathy. Researchers amplified the TCR beta CDR3 regions from RNA transcripts. Researchers ran a first-round RT-PCR on the TCR CDR3 using the HTBI primer set. TCRdb reprocessed the multiplex PCR reads via MiXCR and lists one record per CDR3 protein. The table shows 300,000 to 450,000 distinct CDR3 sequences, with around 18% occurring only once. Study-wide results and caveats: For ophthalmopathy, model prediction preceded onset by a median roughly 6.3 months.

Ophthalmopathy patients showed a Clinical Activity Score of at least 3, NOSPECS grade of at least 4 and duration under 3 months. Orbital computed tomography and thyroid ultrasound, together with serum TRAb and thyroxine and clinical symptoms, were used for diagnoses. Concerning this clonotype: Its antigen is unknown.

This CDR3 comprises 14 residues. V lost 0 bases to trimming and J lost 7 bases, with 10 bases between them. Germline V lookup: CDR1 LNHNV, CDR2 YYDKDF (reference sequence). This receptor was taken from a woman aged 40 to 55 with Graves' ophthalmopathy. Sequenced input: blood. This chain joins TRBV15 and TRBJ1-5, with D maybe TRBD1 (5 bases). The CDR3 here is CATSRDRVGQPQHF. The CDR3 nucleotides read TGTGCCACCAGCAGAGACAGGGTAGGACAGCCCCAGCATTTT.